This TCR beta chain derives from a study of shared clonotypes between healthy human individuals. With 1 base clipped from V and 3 bases from J, the junction kept 8 bases outside the gene matches. The germline gives CDR1 GTSNPN, CDR2 SVGIG (reference sequence). The CDR3 is 16 residues long. The assay was immunoSEQ multiplex PCR, and TCRdb's table has in-frame clones only and misses some. The sample has some 900,000 clones, approximately 76% seen once. J is TRBJ2-1 and V is TRBV30; TRBD1 matches 8 bases. The sample taken for sequencing was memory CD4+ T cells sorted from blood. The subset was: CD45RA-negative fraction. This clonotype originated in a man aged 18 to 30 in good health. The CDR3 nucleotides read TGTGCCTGGAGTGGCAGGGGGCAAGGGGGCTACAATGAGCAGTTCTTC. Translation: CAWSGRGQGGYNEQFF.